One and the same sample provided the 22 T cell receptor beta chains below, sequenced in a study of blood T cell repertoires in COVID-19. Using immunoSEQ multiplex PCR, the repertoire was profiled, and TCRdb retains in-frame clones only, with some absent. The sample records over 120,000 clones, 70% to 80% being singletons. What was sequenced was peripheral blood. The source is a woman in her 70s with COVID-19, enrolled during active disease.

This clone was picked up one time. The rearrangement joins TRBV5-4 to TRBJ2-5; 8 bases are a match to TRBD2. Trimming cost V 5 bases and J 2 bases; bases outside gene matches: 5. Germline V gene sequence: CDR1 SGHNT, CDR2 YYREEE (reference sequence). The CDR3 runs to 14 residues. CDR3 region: CASSSGGTQETQYF. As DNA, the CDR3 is TGTGCCAGCAGTTCGGGGGGGACTCAAGAGACCCAGTACTTC.

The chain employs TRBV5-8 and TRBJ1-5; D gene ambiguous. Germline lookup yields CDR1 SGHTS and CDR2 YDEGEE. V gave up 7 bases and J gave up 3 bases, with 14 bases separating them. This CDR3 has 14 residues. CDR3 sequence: CASGAEGPNQPQHF. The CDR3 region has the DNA TGTGCCAGCGGAGCTGAGGGTCCCAATCAGCCCCAGCATTTT. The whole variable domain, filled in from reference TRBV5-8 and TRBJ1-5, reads EAGVTQSPTHLIKTRGQQATLRCSPISGHTSVYWYQQALGLGLQFLLWYDEGEERNRGNFPPRFSGRQFPNYSSELNVNALELEDSALYLCASGAEGPNQPQHFGDGTRLSIL.

The CDR3 protein is CASSPGYLETQYF. The CDR3 coding sequence is TGTGCCAGCAGCCCCGGGTACTTGGAGACCCAGTACTTC. This sequence joins TRBV3-1 (or the pseudogene TRBV3-2) and TRBJ2-5, with D unresolved. CDR1 LGHDT and CDR2 YNNKEL come from the germline V gene (reference sequence). Trimming removed 4 bases from V and 5 bases from J, with 11 bases in between. The CDR3 has 13 residues.

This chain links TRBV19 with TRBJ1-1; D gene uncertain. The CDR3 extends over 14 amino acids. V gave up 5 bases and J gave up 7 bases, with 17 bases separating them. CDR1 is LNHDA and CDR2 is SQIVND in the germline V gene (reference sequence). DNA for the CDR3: TGTGCCAGTAGTGCCTCCCACATGGCAGGTGAAGCTTTCTTT. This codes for CASSASHMAGEAFF.

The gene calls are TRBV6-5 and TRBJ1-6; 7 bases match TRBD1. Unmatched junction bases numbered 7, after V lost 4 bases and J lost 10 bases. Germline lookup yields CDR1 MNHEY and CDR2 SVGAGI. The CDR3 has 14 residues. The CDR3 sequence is CASSSTGVASPLHF. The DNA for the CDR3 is TGTGCCAGCAGTTCAACAGGGGTAGCCTCACCCCTCCACTTT.

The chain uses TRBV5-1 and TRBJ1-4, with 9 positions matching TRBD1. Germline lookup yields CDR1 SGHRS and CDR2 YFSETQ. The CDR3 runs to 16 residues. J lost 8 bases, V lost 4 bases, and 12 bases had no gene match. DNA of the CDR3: TGCGCCAGCAGCCGACCAACAGGGGGCGGAGGGGAAAAACTGTTTTTT. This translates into CASSRPTGGGGEKLFF.

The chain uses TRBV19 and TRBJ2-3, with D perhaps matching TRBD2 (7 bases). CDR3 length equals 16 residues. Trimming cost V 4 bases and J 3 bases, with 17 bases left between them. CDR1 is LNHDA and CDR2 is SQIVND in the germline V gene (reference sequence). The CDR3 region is CASSKGGGRRTDTQYF. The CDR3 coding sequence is TGTGCCAGTAGTAAGGGGGGGGGCCGTCGGACAGATACGCAGTATTTT.

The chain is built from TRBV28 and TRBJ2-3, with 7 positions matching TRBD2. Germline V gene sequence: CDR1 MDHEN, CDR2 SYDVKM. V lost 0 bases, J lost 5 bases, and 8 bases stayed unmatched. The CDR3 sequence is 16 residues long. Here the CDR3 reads CASSLWAGVVQDTQYF. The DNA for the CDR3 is TGTGCCAGCAGTTTATGGGCGGGAGTCGTACAAGATACGCAGTATTTT.

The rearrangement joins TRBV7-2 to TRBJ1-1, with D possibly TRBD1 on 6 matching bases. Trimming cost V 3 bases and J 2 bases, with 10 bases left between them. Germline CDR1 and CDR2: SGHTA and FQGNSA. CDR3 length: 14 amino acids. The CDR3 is CASSFGQFNTEAFF. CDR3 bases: TGTGCCAGCAGCTTTGGACAGTTCAACACTGAAGCTTTCTTT.

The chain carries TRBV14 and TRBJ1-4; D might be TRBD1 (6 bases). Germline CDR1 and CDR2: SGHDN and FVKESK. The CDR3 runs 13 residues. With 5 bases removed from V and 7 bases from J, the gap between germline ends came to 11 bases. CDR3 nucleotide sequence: TGTGCCAGCAGCGCCGGACAGATTGAAAAACTGTTTTTT. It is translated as CASSAGQIEKLFF.

CDR3 sequence: CASPGFFKGMGKNTEAFF. In nucleotides, the CDR3 is TGTGCCAGCCCGGGATTCTTCAAAGGGATGGGGAAAAACACTGAAGCTTTCTTT. The J gene is TRBJ1-1, the V gene TRBV2; D is unclear. The CDR3 spans 18 residues. Germline V gene data show CDR1 as SNHLY and CDR2 as FYNNEI. V lost 8 bases, J lost 2 bases, and 27 bases lay in between.

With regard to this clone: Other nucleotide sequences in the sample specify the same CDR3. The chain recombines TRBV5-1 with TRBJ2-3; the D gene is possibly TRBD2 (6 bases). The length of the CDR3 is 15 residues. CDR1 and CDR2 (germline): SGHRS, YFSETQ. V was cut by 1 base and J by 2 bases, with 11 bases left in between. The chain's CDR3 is CASSLPGGDTDTQYF. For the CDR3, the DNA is TGCGCCAGCAGCTTGCCCGGCGGGGACACAGATACGCAGTATTTT.

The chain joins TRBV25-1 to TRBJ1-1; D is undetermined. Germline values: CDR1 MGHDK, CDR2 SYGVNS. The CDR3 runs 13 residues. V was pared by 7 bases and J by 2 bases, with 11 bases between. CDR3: CASIDRVNTEAFF. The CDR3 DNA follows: TGTGCCAGCATTGATCGGGTAAACACTGAAGCTTTCTTT.

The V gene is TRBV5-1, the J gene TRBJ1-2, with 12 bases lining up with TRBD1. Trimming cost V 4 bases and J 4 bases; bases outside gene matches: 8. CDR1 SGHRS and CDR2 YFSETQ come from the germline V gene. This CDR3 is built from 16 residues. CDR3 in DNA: TGCGCCAGCAGCCTGGGGACAGGGGGCTTCACCTATGGCTACACCTTC. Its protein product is CASSLGTGGFTYGYTF.

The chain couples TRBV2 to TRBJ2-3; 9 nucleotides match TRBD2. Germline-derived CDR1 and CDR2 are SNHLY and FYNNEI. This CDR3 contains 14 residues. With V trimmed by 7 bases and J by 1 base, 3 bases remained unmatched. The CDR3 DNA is TGTGCCAGCAAGGAGCGGGGGGGCACAGATACGCAGTATTTT. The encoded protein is CASKERGGTDTQYF.

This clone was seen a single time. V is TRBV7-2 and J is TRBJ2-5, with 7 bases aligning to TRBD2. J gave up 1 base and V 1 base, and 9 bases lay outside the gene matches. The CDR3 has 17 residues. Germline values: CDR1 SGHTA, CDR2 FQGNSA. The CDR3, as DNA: TGTGCCAGCAGCTTAGTGGCGGCGGGGAGGGGCCAAGAGACCCAGTACTTC. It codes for CASSLVAAGRGQETQYF.

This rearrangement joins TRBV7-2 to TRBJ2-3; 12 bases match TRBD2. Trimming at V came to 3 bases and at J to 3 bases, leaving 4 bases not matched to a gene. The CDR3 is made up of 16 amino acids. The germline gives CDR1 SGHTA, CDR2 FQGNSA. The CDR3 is CASSFFTSGGTDTQYF. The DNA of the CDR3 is TGTGCCAGCAGCTTTTTCACTAGCGGGGGGACAGATACGCAGTATTTT.

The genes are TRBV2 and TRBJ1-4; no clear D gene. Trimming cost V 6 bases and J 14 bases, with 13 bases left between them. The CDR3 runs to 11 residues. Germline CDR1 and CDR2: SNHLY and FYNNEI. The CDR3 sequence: CASSKEVRLFF. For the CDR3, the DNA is TGTGCCAGCAGCAAAGAAGTTCGGCTGTTTTTT.

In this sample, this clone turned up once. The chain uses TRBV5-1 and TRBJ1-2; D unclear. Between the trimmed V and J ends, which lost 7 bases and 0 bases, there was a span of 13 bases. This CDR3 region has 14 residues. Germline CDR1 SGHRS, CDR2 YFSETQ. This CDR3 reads CASQSNGANYGYTF. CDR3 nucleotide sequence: TGCGCCAGCCAGAGCAATGGAGCTAACTATGGCTACACCTTC.

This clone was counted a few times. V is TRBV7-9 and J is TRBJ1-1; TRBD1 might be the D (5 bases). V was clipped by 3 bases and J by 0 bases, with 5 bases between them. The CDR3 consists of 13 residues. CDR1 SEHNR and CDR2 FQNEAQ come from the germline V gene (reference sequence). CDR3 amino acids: CASSLTVNTEAFF. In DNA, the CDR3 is TGTGCCAGCAGCTTGACAGTGAACACTGAAGCTTTCTTT.

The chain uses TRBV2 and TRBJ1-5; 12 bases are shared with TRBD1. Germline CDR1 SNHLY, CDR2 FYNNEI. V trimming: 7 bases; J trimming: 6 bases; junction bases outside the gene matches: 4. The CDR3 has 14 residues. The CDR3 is CASKGQGAGQPQHF. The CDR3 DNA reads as TGTGCCAGCAAGGGACAGGGGGCTGGTCAGCCCCAGCATTTT. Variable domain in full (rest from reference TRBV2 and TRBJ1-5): EPEVTQTPSHQVTQMGQEVILRCVPISNHLYFYWYRQILGQKVEFLVSFYNNEISEKSEIFDDQFSVERPDGSNFTLKIRSTKLEDSAMYFCASKGQGAGQPQHFGDGTRLSIL.

This CDR3 is CASTPGQGVYEQYF. The CDR3 DNA is TGTGCCAGCACACCCGGACAGGGTGTATACGAGCAGTACTTC. The genes are TRBV9 and TRBJ2-7; 8 positions match TRBD1. Germline values: CDR1 SGDLS, CDR2 YYNGEE. Trimming at V came to 6 bases and at J to 4 bases, leaving 9 bases not matched to a gene. The length of the CDR3 is 14 residues. The whole variable domain, remainder taken from reference TRBV9 and TRBJ2-7, is DSGVTQTPKHLITATGQRVTLRCSPRSGDLSVYWYQQSLDQGLQFLIQYYNGEERAKGNILERFSAQQFPDLHSELNLSSLELGDSALYFCASTPGQGVYEQYFGPGTRLTVT.